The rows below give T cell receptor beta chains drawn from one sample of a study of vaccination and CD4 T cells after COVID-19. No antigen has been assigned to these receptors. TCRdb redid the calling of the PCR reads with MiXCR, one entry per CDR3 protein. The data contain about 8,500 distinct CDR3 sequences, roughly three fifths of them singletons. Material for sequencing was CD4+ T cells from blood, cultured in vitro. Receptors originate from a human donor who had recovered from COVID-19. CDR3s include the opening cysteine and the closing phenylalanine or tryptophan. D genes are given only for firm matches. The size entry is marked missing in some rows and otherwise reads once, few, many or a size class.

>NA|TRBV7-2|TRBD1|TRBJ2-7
TGTGCCAGCAGCCCGGGGCCGGACAGGGAGAGGGAGCAGTACTTC
CASSPGPDREREQYF
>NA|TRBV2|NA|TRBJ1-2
TGTGCCAGCAGTGGGAAGGGATACTATGGCTACACCTTC
CASSGKGYYGYTF
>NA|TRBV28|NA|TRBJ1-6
TGTGCCAGCAGAGCCGGGGGGGATAATTCACCCCTCCACTTT
CASRAGGDNSPLHF
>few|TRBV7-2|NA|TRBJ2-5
TGTGCCAGCAGCTCACGACGGACTACCCGCGAGACCCAGTACTTC
CASSSRRTTRETQYF
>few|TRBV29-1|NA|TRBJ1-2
TGCAGCGCTGGGACCGAACGTGGCTATGGCTACACCTTC
CSAGTERGYGYTF
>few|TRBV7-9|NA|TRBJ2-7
TGTGCCAGCAGCCGTCGGGGGACCTACGAGCAGTACTTC
CASSRRGTYEQYF
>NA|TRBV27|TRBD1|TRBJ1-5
TGTGCCAGCAGTCGGGACAGGGGGCGACAGCCCCAGCATTTT
CASSRDRGRQPQHF
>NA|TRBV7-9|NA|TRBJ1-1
TGTGCCAGCAGCTTAGTACGGGGAGCTTTCTTT
CASSLVRGAFF
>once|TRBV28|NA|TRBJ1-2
TGTGCCAGCGGTGGGGCGTCAAGTGGGGATGGCTACACCTTC
CASGGASSGDGYTF
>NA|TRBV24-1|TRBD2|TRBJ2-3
TGTGCCACCGGTCTAGCGGGAACAGATACGCAGTATTTT
CATGLAGTDTQYF
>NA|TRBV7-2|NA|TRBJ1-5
TGTGCCAGCAGCTTAGGTGCGACCGCCGTCAATCAGCCCCAGCATTTT
CASSLGATAVNQPQHF
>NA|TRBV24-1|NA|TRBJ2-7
TGTGCCACCTCACAAGACCACGAGCAGTACTTC
CATSQDHEQYF
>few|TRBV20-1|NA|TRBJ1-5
TGCAGTGCTAGAGATAGCTATTCCCAGCATTTT
CSARDSYSQHF
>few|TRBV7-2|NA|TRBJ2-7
TGTGCCAGCAGCCCTCAGGGAGGCGCGTCCTACGAGCAGTACTTC
CASSPQGGASYEQYF
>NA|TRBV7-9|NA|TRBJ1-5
TGTGCCAGCGAGGGGAATGGCCAGCCCCAGCATTTT
CASEGNGQPQHF
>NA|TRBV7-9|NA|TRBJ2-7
TGTGCCAGCAGCTTACTGTACGAGCAGTACTTC
CASSLLYEQYF
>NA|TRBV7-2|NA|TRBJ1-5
TGTGCCAGCAGCTTGAACAATCAGCCCCAGCATTTT
CASSLNNQPQHF
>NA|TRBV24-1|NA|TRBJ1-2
TGTGCCACCAGTGATCGTATCAGGGACGGCTACACCTTC
CATSDRIRDGYTF
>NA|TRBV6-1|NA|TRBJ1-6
TGTGCCAGCAGTCTCCGGGACACCAGGACACCCCTCCACTTT
CASSLRDTRTPLHF
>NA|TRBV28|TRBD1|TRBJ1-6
TGTGCCAGCAACAGGGGGGGAAATTCACCCCTCCACTTT
CASNRGGNSPLHF
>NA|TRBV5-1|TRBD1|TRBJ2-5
TGCGCCAGCAGCTTGGGACAGGGTGGGGGAGAGACCCAGTACTTC
CASSLGQGGGETQYF
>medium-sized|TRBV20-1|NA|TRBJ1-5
TGCAGTGCCCCTGTACAGACGGCCCAGCATTTT
CSAPVQTAQHF
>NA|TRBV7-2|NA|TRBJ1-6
TGTGCCAGCAGCCGATTTGGTTGGGAGGGTTGGCGATCACCCCTCCACTTT
CASSRFGWEGWRSPLHF
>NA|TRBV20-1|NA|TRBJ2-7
TGCAGAGTTGCTGGCGCCTACGAGCAGTACTTC
CRVAGAYEQYF
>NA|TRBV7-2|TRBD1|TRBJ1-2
TGTGCCAGCAGCCAGGGGGGTGGTGGCTACACCTTC
CASSQGGGGYTF
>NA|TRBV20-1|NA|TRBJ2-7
TGCAGTGCTAGGGTCTTCGGGAGCTCCTACGAGCAGTACTTC
CSARVFGSSYEQYF
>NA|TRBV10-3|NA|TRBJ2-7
TGTGCCATCAGCCCCTCGGGCTACGAGCAGTACTTC
CAISPSGYEQYF
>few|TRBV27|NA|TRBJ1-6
TGTGCCAGCAGGCAGGAGGCTTCACCCCTCCACTTT
CASRQEASPLHF
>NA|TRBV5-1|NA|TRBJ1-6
TGCGCCAGCAGCTTGGGCCAGAGGGTGAATTCACCCCTCCACTTT
CASSLGQRVNSPLHF
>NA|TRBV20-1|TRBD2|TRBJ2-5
TGCAGTGCTATTCCGGGGGGAGAGACCCAGTACTTC
CSAIPGGETQYF
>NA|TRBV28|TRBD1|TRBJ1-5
TGTGCCAGCAGTCGACAGGGGGTTAGTCAGCCCCAGCATTTT
CASSRQGVSQPQHF
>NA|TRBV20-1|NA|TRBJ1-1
TGCAGTGCCGCACCCGGGCAGAGCTCTGAAGCTTTCTTT
CSAAPGQSSEAFF
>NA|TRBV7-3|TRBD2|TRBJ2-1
TGTGCCAGCAGCTCACAGACTAGCGGGGTACTCAATGAGCAGTTCTTC
CASSSQTSGVLNEQFF
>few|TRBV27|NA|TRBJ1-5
TGTGCCAGCAGCCGACGGGGGAGCAATCAGCCCCAGCATTTT
CASSRRGSNQPQHF
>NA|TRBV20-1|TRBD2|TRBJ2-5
TGCAGTGCTGAGAGCGGGAGGGCCCTTGAGACCCAGTACTTC
CSAESGRALETQYF
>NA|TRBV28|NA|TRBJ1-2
TGTGCCAGCAGTTTGGCCCAAGGTGGCTACACCTTC
CASSLAQGGYTF
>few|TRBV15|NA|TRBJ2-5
TGTGCCACCAGTTTGGGGAGGACGCCCACTAGCCAAGAGACCCAGTACTTC
CATSLGRTPTSQETQYF